Presented here are 9 T cell receptor beta chains from one specimen sequenced in a study of vaccination and CD4 T cells after COVID-19. Cultured CD4+ T-cell DNA underwent Oncomine TCR Beta short-read sequencing. MiXCR, run by TCRdb on the PCR reads, gives a single entry per CDR3 protein. Here the sample spans roughly 7,200 distinct CDR3 sequences, about 32% being singletons. The treatment was: roughly 10-day PBMC culture with coronavirus spike peptide pools or control peptides (ViraFEST assay). The unexposed donor gave CD4+ T cells before the COVID-19 pandemic (2011-2018). What these receptors recognize is not known. The sample consisted of CD4+ T cells from blood, cultured in vitro. The receptor set was obtained from a human donor in good health.

In the case of this clonotype: The CDR3 does not end in the conserved phenylalanine or tryptophan, so this is likely a read error. The rearrangement uses TRBV6-5 and TRBJ1-2; 9 bases match TRBD1. Germline CDR1 MNHEY, CDR2 SVGAGI. CDR3 length: 14 residues. Unmatched junction bases numbered 1, after V lost 1 base and J lost 4 bases. CDR3 loop: CASSYLTGGYGYTL. The CDR3 bases are TGTGCCAGCAGTTACTTGACAGGGGGCTATGGCTACACCCTC.

The V and J genes are TRBV12-3 or TRBV12-4 and TRBJ2-7; 10 bases are shared with TRBD2. The CDR3 is 12 residues long. Trimming at V came to 6 bases and at J to 7 bases, leaving 3 bases not matched to a gene. The CDR3 bases are TGTGCCAGCAGCCCGGGACTAGCGGAGCAGTACTTC. Protein sequence: CASSPGLAEQYF.

The CDR3 coding sequence is TGTGCCAGCAGTGCCAACTCCGGCCCAGCCAACTATGGCTACACCTTC. It codes for CASSANSGPANYGYTF. This chain links TRBV2 with TRBJ1-2, with D unresolved. Germline V gene sequence: CDR1 SNHLY, CDR2 FYNNEI. Trimming cost V 4 bases and J 2 bases, with 17 bases left between them. This CDR3 comprises 16 residues.

A few counts support this clonotype. The chain carries TRBV29-1 and TRBJ2-7; D may correspond to TRBD1 or TRBD2 (5 bases each). V gave up 4 bases and J gave up 1 base, with 8 bases separating them. Germline V CDR1 and CDR2: SQVTM, ANQGSEA. This CDR3 region has 12 residues. The CDR3 nucleotides are TGCAGCGTTGGGGACGGTTCCTACGAGCAGTACTTC. The encoded protein is CSVGDGSYEQYF.

This clonotype is medium-sized. The chain couples TRBV10-3 to TRBJ1-1; D remains ambiguous. The CDR3 spans 11 residues. Germline CDR1 ENHRY, CDR2 SYGVKD. Deletions cut 3 bases from V and 6 bases from J, with 5 bases between. CDR3 residues: CAISDQSEAFF. CDR3 DNA: TGTGCCATCAGTGATCAGTCTGAAGCTTTCTTT.

The genes are TRBV29-1 and TRBJ1-1; D remains ambiguous. Germline V gene sequence: CDR1 SQVTM, CDR2 ANQGSEA. The CDR3 covers 12 residues. V lost 7 bases and J 6 bases, leaving 15 bases between the germline ends. The CDR3 DNA reads TGCAGCGGGTGGCAGTATCGGTCTGAAGCTTTCTTT. It specifies CSGWQYRSEAFF.

This chain connects TRBV12-3 or TRBV12-4 to TRBJ2-7, with 7 bases matching TRBD2. CDR3 size: 15 residues. V shed 6 bases and J 0 bases; nucleotides not matched to a gene: 8. CDR3 residues: CASSLSGVSSYEQYF. The CDR3 DNA reads as TGTGCCAGCAGCCTCAGCGGGGTGAGCTCCTACGAGCAGTACTTC.

V and J are TRBV6-4 and TRBJ2-2, with D unclear. Germline loops: CDR1 MRHNA, CDR2 SNTAGT. The CDR3 loop spans 15 amino acids. V lost 4 bases to trimming and J lost 3 bases, with 12 bases between them. This CDR3 reads CASSAGQADTGELFF. The CDR3 DNA reads TGTGCCAGCAGTGCCGGGCAGGCAGACACCGGGGAGCTGTTTTTT.

V usage is TRBV21-1 and J usage is TRBJ2-2; TRBD1 reflects the table's D call only, with no check against the DNA. TRBV21-1 is labeled a pseudogene. The CDR3 covers 18 residues. The CDR3 DNA reads as TGTGCCAGCAGCAAAGCTGGGGGGGCCAAGTTCAGCACCGGGGAGCTGTTTTTT. The encoded protein is CASSKAGGAKFSTGELFF.